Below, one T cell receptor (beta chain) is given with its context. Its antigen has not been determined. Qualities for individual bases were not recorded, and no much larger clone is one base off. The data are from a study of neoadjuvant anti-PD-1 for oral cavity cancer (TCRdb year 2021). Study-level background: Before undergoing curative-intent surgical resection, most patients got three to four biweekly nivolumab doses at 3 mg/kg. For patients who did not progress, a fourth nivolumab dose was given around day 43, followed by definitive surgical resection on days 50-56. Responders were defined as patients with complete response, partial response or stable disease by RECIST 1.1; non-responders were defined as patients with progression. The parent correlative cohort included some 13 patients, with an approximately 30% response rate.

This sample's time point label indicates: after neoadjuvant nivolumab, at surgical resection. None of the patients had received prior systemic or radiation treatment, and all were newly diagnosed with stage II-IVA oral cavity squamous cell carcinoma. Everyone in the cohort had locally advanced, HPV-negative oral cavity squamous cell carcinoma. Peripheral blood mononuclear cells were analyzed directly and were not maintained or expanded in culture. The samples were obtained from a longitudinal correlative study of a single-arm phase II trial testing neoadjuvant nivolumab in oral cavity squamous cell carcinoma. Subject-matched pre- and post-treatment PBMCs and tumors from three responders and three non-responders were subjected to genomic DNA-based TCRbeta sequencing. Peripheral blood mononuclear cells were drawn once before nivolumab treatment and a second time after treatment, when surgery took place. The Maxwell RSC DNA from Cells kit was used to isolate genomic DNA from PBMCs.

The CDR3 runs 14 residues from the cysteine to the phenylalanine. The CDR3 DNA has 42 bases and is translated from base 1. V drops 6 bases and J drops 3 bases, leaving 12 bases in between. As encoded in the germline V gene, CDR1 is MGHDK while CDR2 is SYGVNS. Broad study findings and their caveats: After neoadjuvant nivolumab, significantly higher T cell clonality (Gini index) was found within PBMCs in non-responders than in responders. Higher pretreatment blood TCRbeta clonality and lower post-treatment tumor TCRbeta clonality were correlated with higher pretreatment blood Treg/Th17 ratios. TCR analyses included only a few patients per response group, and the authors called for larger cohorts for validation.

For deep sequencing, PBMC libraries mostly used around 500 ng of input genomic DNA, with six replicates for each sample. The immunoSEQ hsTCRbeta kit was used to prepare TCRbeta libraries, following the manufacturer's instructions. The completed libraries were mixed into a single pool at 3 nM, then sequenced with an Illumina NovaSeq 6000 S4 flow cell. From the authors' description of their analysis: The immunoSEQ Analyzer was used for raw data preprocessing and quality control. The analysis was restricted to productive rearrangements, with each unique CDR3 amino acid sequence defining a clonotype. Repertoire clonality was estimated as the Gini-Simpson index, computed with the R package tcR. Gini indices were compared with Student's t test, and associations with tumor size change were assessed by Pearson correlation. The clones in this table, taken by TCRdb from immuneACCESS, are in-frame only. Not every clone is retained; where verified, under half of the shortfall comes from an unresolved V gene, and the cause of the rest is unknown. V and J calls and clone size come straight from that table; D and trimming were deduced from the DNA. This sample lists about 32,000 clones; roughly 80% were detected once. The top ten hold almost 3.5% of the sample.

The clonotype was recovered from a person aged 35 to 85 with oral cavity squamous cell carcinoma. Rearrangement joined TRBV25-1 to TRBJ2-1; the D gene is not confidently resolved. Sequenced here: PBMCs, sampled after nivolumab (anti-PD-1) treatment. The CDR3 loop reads CASSEPPDYNEQFF. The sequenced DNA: TGTGCCAGCAGCGAACCCCCGGACTACAATGAGCAGTTCTTC.